This TCR beta chain emerged from a study of T cells in Graves' hyperthyroidism and ophthalmopathy. Study conclusions and caveats: Most thyroid-expanded clonotypes above 0.001 were also found in blood. Ophthalmopathy and stable hyperthyroidism were separated by a 13 V-J model.

The length of the CDR3 is 15 residues. With V trimmed by 3 bases and J by 7 bases, 11 bases remained unmatched. Per germline, CDR1 MGHDK and CDR2 SYGVNS. TCR beta CDR3 regions were amplified from RNA transcripts. During a first-round RT-PCR of the TCR CDR3, the HTBI primer set was used. TCRdb fed the multiplex PCR reads into MiXCR, producing one record per CDR3 protein. The sample includes around 520,000 distinct CDR3 sequences, approximately 25% of them seen just once. This clonotype was observed many times. Its antigen is unidentified. Sequencing used blood. The V call is TRBV25-1, the J call TRBJ2-7, with 8 bases lining up with TRBD1. This clonotype originated in a woman in her thirties with Graves' ophthalmopathy. The CDR3 protein is CASSDLRTGRVEQYF. DNA of the CDR3: TGTGCCAGCAGTGACCTCCGGACAGGGAGAGTAGAGCAGTACTTC.